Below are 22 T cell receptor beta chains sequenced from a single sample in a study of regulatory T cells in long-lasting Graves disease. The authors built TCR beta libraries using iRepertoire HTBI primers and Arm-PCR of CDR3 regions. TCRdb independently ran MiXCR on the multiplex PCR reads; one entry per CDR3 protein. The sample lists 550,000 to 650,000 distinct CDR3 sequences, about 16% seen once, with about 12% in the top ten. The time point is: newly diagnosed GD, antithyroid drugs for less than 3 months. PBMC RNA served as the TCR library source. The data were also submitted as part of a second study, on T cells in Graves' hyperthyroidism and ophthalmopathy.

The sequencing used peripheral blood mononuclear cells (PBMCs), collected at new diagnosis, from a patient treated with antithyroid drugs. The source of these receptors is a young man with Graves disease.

CDR3 bases: TGTGCCAGCAGCTTAAAACTAGCGGAATACAATGAGCAGTTCTTC. This encodes CASSLKLAEYNEQFF. The chain recombines TRBV7-3 with TRBJ2-1, with TRBD2 identical over 8 bases. V was clipped by 1 base and J by 4 bases; unmatched bases: 3. The germline V gene has CDR1 SGHTA and CDR2 FQGTGA. The CDR3 has 15 amino acids.

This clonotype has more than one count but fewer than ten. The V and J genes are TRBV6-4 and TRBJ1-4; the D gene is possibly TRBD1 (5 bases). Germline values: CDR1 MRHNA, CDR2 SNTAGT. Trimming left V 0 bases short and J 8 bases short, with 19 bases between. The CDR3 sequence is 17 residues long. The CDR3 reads CASSDSLSGGTEEKLFF. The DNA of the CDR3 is TGTGCCAGCAGTGACTCTCTATCGGGGGGTACCGAGGAAAAACTGTTTTTT.

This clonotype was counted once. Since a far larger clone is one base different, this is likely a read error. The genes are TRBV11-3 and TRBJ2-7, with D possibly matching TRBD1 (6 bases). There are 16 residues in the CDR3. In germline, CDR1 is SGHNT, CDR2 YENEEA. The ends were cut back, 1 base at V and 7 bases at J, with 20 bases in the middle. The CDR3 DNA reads TGTGCCAGCAGCTTAGCTACGGCAAGGGGGATGAGTGAGCAGTACTTC. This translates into CASSLATARGMSEQYF.

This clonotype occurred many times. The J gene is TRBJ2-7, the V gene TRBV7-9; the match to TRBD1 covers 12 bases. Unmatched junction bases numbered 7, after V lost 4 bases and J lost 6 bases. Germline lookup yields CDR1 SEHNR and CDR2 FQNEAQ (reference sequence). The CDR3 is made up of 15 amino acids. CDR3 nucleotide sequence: TGTGCCAGCAGCTCGCCGGGACAGGGGGCACTCGAGCAGTACTTC. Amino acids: CASSSPGQGALEQYF.

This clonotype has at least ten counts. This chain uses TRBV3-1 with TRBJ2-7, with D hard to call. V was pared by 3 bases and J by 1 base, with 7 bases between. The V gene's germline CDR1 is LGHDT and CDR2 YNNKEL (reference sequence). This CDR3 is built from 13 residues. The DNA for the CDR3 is TGTGCCAGCAGCCATTCCGTATCCTACGAGCAGTACTTC. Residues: CASSHSVSYEQYF.

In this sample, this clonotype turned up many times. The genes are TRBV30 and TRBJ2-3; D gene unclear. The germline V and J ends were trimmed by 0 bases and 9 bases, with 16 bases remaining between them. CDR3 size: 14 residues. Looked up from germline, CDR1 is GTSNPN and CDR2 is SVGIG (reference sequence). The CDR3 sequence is CAWSVSSTLGTQYF. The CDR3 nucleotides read TGTGCCTGGAGTGTATCCAGCACACTGGGCACGCAGTATTTT.

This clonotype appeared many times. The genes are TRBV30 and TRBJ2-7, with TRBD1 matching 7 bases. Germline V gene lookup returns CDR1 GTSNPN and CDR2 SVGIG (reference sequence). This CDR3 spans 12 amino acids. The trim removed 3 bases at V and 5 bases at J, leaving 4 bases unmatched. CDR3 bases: TGTGCCTGGAGCCCGACAGGGAACGAGCAGTACTTC. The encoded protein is CAWSPTGNEQYF.

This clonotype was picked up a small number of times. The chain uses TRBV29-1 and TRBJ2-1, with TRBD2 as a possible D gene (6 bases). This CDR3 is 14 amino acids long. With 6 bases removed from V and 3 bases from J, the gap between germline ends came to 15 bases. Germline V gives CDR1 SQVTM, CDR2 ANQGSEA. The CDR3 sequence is CSVGVRGGYNEQFF. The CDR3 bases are TGCAGCGTCGGGGTGCGGGGAGGCTACAATGAGCAGTTCTTC.

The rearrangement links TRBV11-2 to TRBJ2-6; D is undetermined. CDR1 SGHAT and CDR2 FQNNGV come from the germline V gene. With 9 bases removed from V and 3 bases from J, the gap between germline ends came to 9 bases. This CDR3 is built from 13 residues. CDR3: CASALVGANVLTF. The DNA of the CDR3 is TGTGCCAGTGCCTTAGTTGGGGCCAACGTCCTGACTTTC.

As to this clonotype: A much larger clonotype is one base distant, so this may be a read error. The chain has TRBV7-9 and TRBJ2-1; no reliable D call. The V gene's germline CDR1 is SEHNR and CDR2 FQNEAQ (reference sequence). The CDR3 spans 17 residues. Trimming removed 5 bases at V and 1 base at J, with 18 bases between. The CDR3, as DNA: TGTGCCAGCAGCCCCACCGGGCGGCCCGGATCCTACAATGAGCAGTTCTTC. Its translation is CASSPTGRPGSYNEQFF.

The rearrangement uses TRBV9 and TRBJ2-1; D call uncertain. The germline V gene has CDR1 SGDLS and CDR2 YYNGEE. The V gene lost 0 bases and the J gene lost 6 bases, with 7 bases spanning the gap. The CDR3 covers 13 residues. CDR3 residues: CASSVEQRNEQFF. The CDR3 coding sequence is TGTGCCAGCAGCGTAGAACAGCGCAATGAGCAGTTCTTC.

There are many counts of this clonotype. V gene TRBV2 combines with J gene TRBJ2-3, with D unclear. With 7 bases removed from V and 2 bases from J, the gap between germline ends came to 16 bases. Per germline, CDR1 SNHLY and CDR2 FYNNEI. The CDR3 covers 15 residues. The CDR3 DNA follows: TGTGCCAGCAAGGGCCTCTATACGCCCACAGATACGCAGTATTTT. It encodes CASKGLYTPTDTQYF.

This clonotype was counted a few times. Here the CDR3 DNA reads TGTGCCAGCAGTTTATTACTGGGGGCTGGCACCGGGGAGCTGTTTTTT. This gives the protein CASSLLLGAGTGELFF. The V and J genes are TRBV28 and TRBJ2-2, with D perhaps matching TRBD1 (6 bases). V lost 1 base and J 4 bases, leaving 13 bases between the germline ends. The germline V gene encodes CDR1 MDHEN and CDR2 SYDVKM. The CDR3 is 16 amino acids.

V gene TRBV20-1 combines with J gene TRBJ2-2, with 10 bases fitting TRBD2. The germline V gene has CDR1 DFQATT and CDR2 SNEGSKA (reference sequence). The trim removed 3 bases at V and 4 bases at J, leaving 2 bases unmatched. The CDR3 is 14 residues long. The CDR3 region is CSARSSGGTGELFF. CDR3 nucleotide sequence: TGCAGTGCTAGGTCTAGCGGGGGCACCGGGGAGCTGTTTTTT.

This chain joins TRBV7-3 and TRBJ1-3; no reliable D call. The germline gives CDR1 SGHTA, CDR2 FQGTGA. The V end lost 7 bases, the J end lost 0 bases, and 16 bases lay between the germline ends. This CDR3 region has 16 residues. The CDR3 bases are TGTGCCAGCACATATCCTGCTACAGCCTCTGGAAACACCATATATTTT. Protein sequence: CASTYPATASGNTIYF.

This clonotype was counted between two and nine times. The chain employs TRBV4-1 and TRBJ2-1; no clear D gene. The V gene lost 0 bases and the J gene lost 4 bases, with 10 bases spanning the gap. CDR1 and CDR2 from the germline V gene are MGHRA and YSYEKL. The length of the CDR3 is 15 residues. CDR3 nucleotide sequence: TGCGCCAGCAGCCAAGAAACTGCGTTTTACAATGAGCAGTTCTTC. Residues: CASSQETAFYNEQFF.

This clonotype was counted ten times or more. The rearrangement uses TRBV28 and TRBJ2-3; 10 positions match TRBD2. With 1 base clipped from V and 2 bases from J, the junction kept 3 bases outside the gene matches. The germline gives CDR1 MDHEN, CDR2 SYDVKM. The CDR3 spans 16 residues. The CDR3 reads CASSLYGLADTDTQYF. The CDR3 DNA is TGTGCCAGCAGTTTATACGGACTAGCGGACACAGATACGCAGTATTTT.

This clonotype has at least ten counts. CDR3: CASSPISYNEQFF. The DNA for the CDR3 is TGTGCCAGCAGTCCAATCTCCTACAATGAGCAGTTCTTC. The chain links TRBV27 to TRBJ2-1; D unresolved. Germline values: CDR1 MNHEY, CDR2 SMNVEV (reference sequence). V was clipped by 5 bases and J by 0 bases, with 5 bases between them. This CDR3 has 13 amino acids.

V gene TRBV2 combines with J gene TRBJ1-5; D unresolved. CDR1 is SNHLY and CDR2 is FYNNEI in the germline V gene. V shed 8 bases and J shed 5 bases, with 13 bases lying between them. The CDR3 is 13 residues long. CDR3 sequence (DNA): TGTGCCAGCGTCTCGGGGAGGTATCAGCCCCAGCATTTT. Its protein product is CASVSGRYQPQHF.

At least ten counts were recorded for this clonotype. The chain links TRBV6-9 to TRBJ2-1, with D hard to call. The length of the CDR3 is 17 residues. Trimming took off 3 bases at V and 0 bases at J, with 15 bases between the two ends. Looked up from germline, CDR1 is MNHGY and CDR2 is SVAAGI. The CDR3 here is CASSYKGYRSSYNEQFF. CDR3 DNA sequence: TGTGCCAGCAGTTACAAAGGGTACCGGAGCTCCTACAATGAGCAGTTCTTC.

CDR3 in amino acids: CASSQDTWQPQETQYF. In nucleotides, the CDR3 is TGTGCCAGCAGCCAAGATACTTGGCAGCCCCAAGAGACCCAGTACTTC. The chain carries TRBV3-1 and TRBJ2-5; D remains ambiguous. V was clipped by 0 bases and J by 1 base, with 12 bases between them. The CDR3 is 16 residues long. Germline CDR1 LGHDT, CDR2 YNNKEL (reference sequence).

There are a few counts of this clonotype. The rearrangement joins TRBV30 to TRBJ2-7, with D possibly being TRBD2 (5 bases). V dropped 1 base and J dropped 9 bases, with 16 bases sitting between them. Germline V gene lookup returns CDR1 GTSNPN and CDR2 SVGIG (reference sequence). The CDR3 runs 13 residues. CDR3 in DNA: TGTGCCTGGAGTGATACCTACCGCGCGGGGCAGTACTTC. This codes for CAWSDTYRAGQYF.